Below are 29 T cell receptor beta chains sequenced from a single sample in a study of cytomegalovirus exposure and HLA in healthy donors. PCR primers comprised 60 Vbeta and 13 Jbeta primers. Libraries were prepared by immunoSEQ multiplex PCR; TCRdb keeps only in-frame clonotypes and omits some of them. The profile shows about 130,000 clones, 80% to 85% of them singletons. The sequencing input was PBMCs. These receptors came from a human donor in good health.

V usage is TRBV19 and J usage is TRBJ2-3, with 10 bases that match TRBD2. CDR1 and CDR2 (germline): LNHDA, SQIVND (reference sequence). V trimming: 7 bases; J trimming: 2 bases; junction bases outside the gene matches: 3. The CDR3 extends over 14 amino acids. CDR3 nucleotide sequence: TGTGCCAGTAATCTAGCGGGGGACACAGATACGCAGTATTTT. It codes for CASNLAGDTDTQYF.

The rearrangement uses TRBV10-2 and TRBJ2-5; TRBD1 agrees at 12 bases. The DNA end favors TRBJ2-7, so the J call may be wrong. Germline V gene data show CDR1 as WSHSY and CDR2 as SAAADI. The CDR3 loop spans 15 amino acids. CDR3 DNA: TGCGCCAGCACCGAGGGACAGGGGGCGAGGAACGAGCAGTACTTC. This translates into CASTEGQGARNEQYF.

This chain connects TRBV9 to TRBJ1-4; 8 bases map to TRBD1. CDR1 SGDLS and CDR2 YYNGEE come from the germline V gene. This CDR3 has 13 residues. As DNA, the CDR3 is TGTGCAGCAGCGGGACAGGTATGGGAAAAACTGTTTTTT. It specifies CAAAGQVWEKLFF. The full variable domain, with the rest looked up from reference TRBV9 and TRBJ1-4, is DSGVTQTPKHLITATGQRVTLRCSPRSGDLSVYWYQQSLDQGLQFLIQYYNGEERAKGNILERFSAQQFPDLHSELNLSSLELGDSALYFCAAAGQVWEKLFFGSGTQLSVL.

This chain connects TRBV7-9 to TRBJ2-3; TRBD2 agrees at 10 bases. The CDR3 extends over 14 amino acids. Germline CDR1 reads SEHNR; CDR2 reads FQNEAQ (reference sequence). The ends lost 7 bases at V and 0 bases at J; junction bases unmatched: 1. CDR3 amino acids: CASTSGGSTDTQYF. CDR3 coding DNA: TGTGCCAGCACTAGCGGGGGTAGCACAGATACGCAGTATTTT. The full variable domain, completed using reference TRBV7-9 and TRBJ2-3, is DTGVSQNPRHKITKRGQNVTFRCDPISEHNRLYWYRQTLGQGPEFLTYFQNEAQLEKSRLLSDRFSAERPKGSFSTLEIQRTEQGDSAMYLCASTSGGSTDTQYFGPGTRLTVL.

This clone was seen once. In the same sample, other DNA sequences code for this CDR3. The rearrangement uses TRBV5-4 and TRBJ2-5, with 10 bases matching TRBD2. The trim removed 4 bases at V and 4 bases at J, leaving 4 bases unmatched. Germline CDR1 SGHNT, CDR2 YYREEE (reference sequence). This CDR3 contains 14 residues. CDR3 protein: CASSIAGGVETQYF. CDR3 in DNA: TGTGCCAGCAGCATAGCGGGGGGAGTAGAGACCCAGTACTTC.

The chain joins TRBV9 to TRBJ2-1; possibly TRBD2 for D (6 bases). The CDR3 has 11 amino acids. V was shortened by 3 bases and J by 15 bases, with 13 bases between the two germline ends. The V gene's germline CDR1 is SGDLS and CDR2 YYNGEE. As DNA, the CDR3 is TGTGCCAGCAGCGCAGGGACTGGACGGTTCTTC. It encodes CASSAGTGRFF.

The V call is TRBV6-6, the J call TRBJ2-5; D is unresolved. The CDR3 consists of 14 residues. V was trimmed by 6 bases and J by 7 bases, leaving 18 bases between them. Germline values: CDR1 MNHNY, CDR2 SVGAGI (reference sequence). The CDR3 spells CASSPQRLGRTQYF. CDR3 nucleotide sequence: TGTGCCAGCAGCCCCCAGAGGTTGGGTCGGACCCAGTACTTC.

V usage is TRBV28 and J usage is TRBJ1-4; TRBD1 matches 9 bases. CDR1 is MDHEN and CDR2 is SYDVKM in the germline V gene. Trimming cost V 1 base and J 8 bases; bases outside gene matches: 11. This CDR3 is built from 17 residues. The CDR3 nucleotides are TGTGCCAGCAGTTTATCGGATCCGGGACAGGGTGAAGAAAAACTGTTTTTT. Translating it yields CASSLSDPGQGEEKLFF.

The chain has TRBV10-1 and TRBJ1-1; a weak D match, TRBD1 (5 bases). Per germline, CDR1 WNHNN and CDR2 SYGVQD (reference sequence). The CDR3 consists of 13 residues. V lost 10 bases to trimming and J lost 1 base, with 13 bases between them. The CDR3: CATFGASNTEAFF. The CDR3 nucleotides read TGCGCCACCTTTGGGGCGTCGAACACTGAAGCTTTCTTT.

As regards this clone: A read error may produce the germline difference seen at one junction end. This chain joins TRBV6-6 and TRBJ2-2; D not resolved. The V gene's germline CDR1 is MNHNY and CDR2 SVGAGI (reference sequence). CDR3 length: 14 amino acids. CDR3 nucleotides: TGTGCCAGCAGTGACTCGACTAACACCGGGGAGCTGTTTTTT. Its translation: CASSDSTNTGELFF.

This clone was found once. This chain connects TRBV5-6 to TRBJ2-7; weak D call: TRBD2 (6 bases). Germline lookup yields CDR1 SGHDT and CDR2 YYEEEE. The V gene lost 0 bases and the J gene lost 4 bases, with 17 bases spanning the gap. There are 16 residues in the CDR3. CDR3 sequence (DNA): TGTGCCAGCAGCTTGGCCTGGCGAAGAGGGAGGTACGAGCAGTACTTC. It yields the protein CASSLAWRRGRYEQYF.

This clone came up a few times. V is TRBV12-5 and J is TRBJ2-1; 7 bases match TRBD1. This CDR3 has 15 amino acids. The junction had 3 bases not matched to a gene; V was cut back by 2 bases and J by 2 bases. Looked up from germline, CDR1 is LGHNT and CDR2 is FRNRAP. CDR3 in amino acids: CASGLSQGTYNEQFF. The CDR3 DNA reads TGTGCTAGTGGTTTGTCACAGGGGACCTACAATGAGCAGTTCTTC.

CDR3 sequence reads: CASSLGQGRSGNTIYF. CDR3 nucleotide sequence: TGCGCCAGCAGCTTGGGACAGGGTCGGTCTGGAAACACCATATATTTT. V usage is TRBV5-1 and J usage is TRBJ1-3; 7 bases line up with TRBD1. This CDR3 comprises 16 residues. Germline values: CDR1 SGHRS, CDR2 YFSETQ. V shed 0 bases and J 1 base; nucleotides not matched to a gene: 4.

The table lists this clone with a few counts. CDR3 sequence reads: CASRIAGSTDTQYF. The CDR3 bases are TGTGCCAGCAGGATAGCGGGGAGCACAGATACGCAGTATTTT. The J gene is TRBJ2-3, the V gene TRBV6-1; 8 bases line up with TRBD2. Germline CDR1 and CDR2: MNHNS and SASEGT. The CDR3 has 14 residues. The junction had 2 bases not matched to a gene; V was cut back by 6 bases and J by 0 bases.

J is TRBJ2-5 and V is TRBV2; TRBD2 matches 12 bases. This CDR3 contains 15 residues. The V gene end was trimmed by 6 bases and the J gene end by 7 bases; junction bases not matched to a gene: 9. Germline CDR1 reads SNHLY; CDR2 reads FYNNEI. CDR3 DNA sequence: TGTGCCAGCAGCCGGCTAGCGGGGGGGTATGGGACCCAGTACTTC. It codes for CASSRLAGGYGTQYF.

The V call is TRBV18, the J call TRBJ1-6; D is possibly TRBD1 (5 bases). V lost 3 bases and J 10 bases, leaving 16 bases between the germline ends. Germline values: CDR1 KGHSH, CDR2 LQKENI. This CDR3 is built from 15 residues. The CDR3 DNA follows: TGTGCCAGCTCACCGGCGGCGCAGGGTGGCTCACCCCTCCACTTT. Amino acid sequence: CASSPAAQGGSPLHF.

CDR3 loop: CASTYGEGGYGYTF. CDR3 DNA: TGTGCCAGCACATACGGGGAGGGAGGCTATGGCTACACCTTC. The rearrangement links TRBV6-5 to TRBJ1-2; D unclear. The CDR3 runs to 14 residues. The V gene lost 7 bases and the J gene lost 4 bases, with 16 bases spanning the gap. CDR1 is MNHEY and CDR2 is SVGAGI in the germline V gene.

The chain couples TRBV2 to TRBJ2-7; 9 bases match TRBD1. The CDR3 is made up of 14 amino acids. Germline values: CDR1 SNHLY, CDR2 FYNNEI. The V segment lost 6 bases and the J segment 3 bases; nucleotides outside the gene matches: 6. In DNA, the CDR3 is TGTGCCAGCAGCATGCTGACAGGGGGCTACGAGCAGTACTTC. The encoded protein is CASSMLTGGYEQYF.

The chain links TRBV9 to TRBJ2-7; 7 bases line up with TRBD1. CDR3 length equals 14 residues. V shed 3 bases and J 6 bases; nucleotides not matched to a gene: 9. Germline CDR1 is SGDLS and CDR2 is YYNGEE. The CDR3 here is CASSAGQKLSEQYF. DNA of the CDR3: TGTGCCAGCAGCGCGGGACAGAAGTTATCCGAGCAGTACTTC.

V and J are TRBV27 and TRBJ1-1; D is undetermined. Trimming removed 3 bases at V and 5 bases at J, with 13 bases between. The CDR3 contains 14 residues. The germline gives CDR1 MNHEY, CDR2 SMNVEV (reference sequence). This CDR3 reads CASSFFGGRTEAFF. Written as DNA, the CDR3 is TGTGCCAGCAGTTTCTTCGGTGGGAGGACTGAAGCTTTCTTT.

This rearrangement joins TRBV2 to TRBJ2-7, with a tentative D call TRBD2 (5 bases). The CDR3 runs to 13 residues. The V gene lost 7 bases and the J gene lost 3 bases, with 13 bases spanning the gap. The germline V gene encodes CDR1 SNHLY and CDR2 FYNNEI. Here the CDR3 DNA reads TGTGCCAGCACGGCGGGCCAATACTACGAGCAGTACTTC. Its protein is CASTAGQYYEQYF.

The chain carries TRBV28 and TRBJ2-3; 10 positions match TRBD1. The germline V gene has CDR1 MDHEN and CDR2 SYDVKM. CDR3 length: 17 amino acids. V shed 5 bases and J 4 bases; nucleotides not matched to a gene: 12. CDR3 sequence (DNA): TGTGCCAGCAGTCTCGTTTACCGGGACAGGGGAGCAGATACGCAGTATTTT. Its translation is CASSLVYRDRGADTQYF.

V and J are TRBV10-3 and TRBJ2-6; no firm D call. Deletions cut 3 bases from V and 2 bases from J, with 5 bases between. The CDR3 length is 14 residues. The germline gives CDR1 ENHRY, CDR2 SYGVKD. CDR3 loop: CAISDPAGANVLTF. The DNA for the CDR3 is TGTGCCATCAGTGACCCCGCTGGGGCCAACGTCCTGACTTTC.

This chain connects TRBV5-1 to TRBJ2-5, with D possibly TRBD1 on 5 matching bases. The J call may not be correct, given that the DNA end is closer to TRBJ2-7. Germline assignment: CDR1 SGHRS and CDR2 YFSETQ. This CDR3 has 14 residues. The CDR3 is CASSLEHRTYEQYF. The CDR3 DNA sequence: TGCGCCAGCAGCTTGGAACACAGGACCTACGAGCAGTACTTC.

V gene TRBV5-1 combines with J gene TRBJ1-1, with D perhaps matching TRBD1 (6 bases). CDR3 length: 15 amino acids. Germline values: CDR1 SGHRS, CDR2 YFSETQ. Trimming cost V 2 bases and J 4 bases, with 15 bases left between them. CDR3 residues: CASSFKEGGGTEAFF. CDR3 nucleotide sequence: TGCGCCAGCAGCTTTAAAGAGGGGGGGGGCACTGAAGCTTTCTTT.

V gene TRBV7-9 combines with J gene TRBJ2-5, with 8 bases identical to TRBD2. Trimming took 0 bases from V and 1 from J; bases not matched to a gene: 1. The germline V gene encodes CDR1 SEHNR and CDR2 FQNEAQ (reference sequence). This CDR3 is 15 amino acids long. The CDR3 loop is CASSLAGTSQETQYF. DNA for the CDR3: TGTGCCAGCAGCTTAGCAGGGACTAGCCAAGAGACCCAGTACTTC.

The chain employs TRBV7-9 and TRBJ2-3; no clear D gene. The germline gives CDR1 SEHNR, CDR2 FQNEAQ (reference sequence). The V end lost 10 bases, the J end lost 6 bases, and 23 bases lay between the germline ends. This CDR3 region has 15 residues. The CDR3 spells CATGTQAFELDTQYF. CDR3 coding DNA: TGTGCCACCGGAACCCAGGCGTTCGAATTGGATACGCAGTATTTT.

The rearrangement uses TRBV4-1 and TRBJ1-1; 8 bases align to TRBD1. The CDR3 is 15 residues long. After removal of 1 base from V and 5 bases from J, the junction contained 6 bases not matched to a gene. The germline CDR1 and CDR2 sequences are MGHRA and YSYEKL. The CDR3 spells CASSQAGQVGTEAFF. The CDR3 DNA follows: TGCGCCAGCAGCCAAGCGGGACAGGTGGGGACTGAAGCTTTCTTT.

The J gene is TRBJ1-6, the V gene TRBV2, with D maybe TRBD1 (6 bases). V was trimmed by 2 bases and J by 6 bases, leaving 17 bases between them. Germline loops: CDR1 SNHLY, CDR2 FYNNEI. CDR3 length: 17 residues. As DNA, the CDR3 is TGTGCCAGCAGTGAATGGGGGGGGGCCGCTAGTAATTCACCCCTCCACTTT. Translated, it gives CASSEWGGAASNSPLHF. Based on the CDR3 plus reference TRBV2 and TRBJ1-6, the full variable domain is EPEVTQTPSHQVTQMGQEVILRCVPISNHLYFYWYRQILGQKVEFLVSFYNNEISEKSEIFDDQFSVERPDGSNFTLKIRSTKLEDSAMYFCASSEWGGAASNSPLHFGNGTRLTVT.